This T cell receptor (beta chain) appears in the sequencing data of a study of cytomegalovirus exposure and HLA in healthy donors (dated by TCRdb to about 2017). Study-level background: According to an earlier analysis of a few hundred of the donors, 200 million or so T cells yielded 90 million to 130 million unique TCR beta sequences and about 300 Gb of sequence data. Typing coverage varied by locus: roughly 629-640 donors for A, B, C, DRB1 and DQB1; around 560 for DQA1; about 570 for DPA1; roughly 450 for DPB1. High-throughput TCR immunosequencing, statistical association of individual TCRs with disease status, and machine learning were combined to predict cytomegalovirus infection status. Every repertoire in the discovery cohort had been generated on one and the same sequencing platform. Among some 400 genotyped donors of the cohort, an average of around 250,000 unique TCR beta nucleotide sequences was sequenced per donor, of which about 19% were non-productive. A later genetic analysis used genome-wide SNP genotypes for about 65% of the 666 donors, treating that subset as a discovery cohort. HLA typing included class I and class II loci at four-digit resolution. A few DR-DQ haplotypes were treated as single units for association and clustering because of strong linkage in the cohort. The study aimed to test whether cataloging public T cell receptors could reveal signatures of past pathogen exposure. Using immunosequencing, the study profiled T cell repertoires from 500 to 800 subjects and related those repertoires to cytomegalovirus serostatus. Among the roughly 390 genotyped donors, about 83% belonged to the genetic ancestry cluster associated with self-reported Caucasian donors. Alongside the repertoire data, information on donor age, sex, ethnicity and CMV serostatus was compiled. Rather than using new phenotypic data, the later analysis identified candidate immune exposures from TCR beta sequences and from how often those sequences occurred across donors. An early release covering roughly 580 HLA-typed donors comprised about 300 gigabases of sequencing data and some 79 million unique TCR sequences. Along with the roughly 670-subject first cohort, a separate validation cohort of over 90 different subjects was used. A later analysis re-examined previously published TCR beta repertoires from more than 650 donors and added high-resolution HLA genotyping to investigate patterns of TCR occurrence. An earlier analysis of 587 of the donors used high-throughput TCR beta sequencing to judge whether each TCR beta V gene segment behaved as functional or pseudogenic. General study outcomes and caveats: A later genetic analysis associated a missense DCLRE1C variant with V-gene and J-gene trimming of TCR beta chains, and an independent cohort replicated the association. In a later analysis, HLA-associated TCR beta chains were found to be more clonally expanded and to have lower generation probabilities than equally common non-associated chains. In a later genetic analysis, fewer N-insertions in productive TCRs were reported among donors in an Asian-associated ancestry cluster than the 666-donor mean. A later analysis found that TCR association rates varied across HLA loci, with DRB1 alleles showing the most associated TCRs and HLA-C alleles the fewest. Because HLA typing was unavailable for some donors at each locus, only the typed subset was used in association tests. It was suggested by the authors that the approach could potentially be generalized to other disease states and immunological phenotypes. A further reported finding was that TCR beta sequences accurately predicted the HLA-A and HLA-B alleles for most subjects in the first cohort. The classifier was reported to diagnose cytomegalovirus status with high specificity and sensitivity in both the original cohort and the validation cohort. When HLA alleles, especially DR and DQ, strongly co-occurred, attributing TCR associations to individual alleles was difficult. Broadly in line with IMGT annotations, most TCR beta V segments showed up in productive rearrangements about 87% or about 30% of the time in an earlier analysis of a few hundred of the donors. The cohort was sequenced for TCR beta chains only, and without alpha or paired-chain data the features that could be detected were limited. A later analysis associated 16,951 TCR beta sequences with specific HLA alleles at a false discovery rate of 0.05. Most CMV-associated TCR beta chains appeared to be HLA-restricted in a later analysis, and the HLA associations seemed to be driven largely by CMV exposure. A cluster of highly shared sequence variants was judged likely to be a technical artifact of the sequencing pipeline. Linkage disequilibrium might explain the correlated functional status among segregating V segments, but an unknown experimental factor could not be ruled out. Three of the identified cytomegalovirus-associated TCR beta chains were confirmed in vitro to be specific for cytomegalovirus antigens. Because counts were too low, fewer than 20 rarely observed V segments, including chromosome 9 orphons, were excluded from the earlier analysis of around 640 of the donors. CMV serostatus was the only immune exposure information available for the cohort. The study gave a list of 150 to 200 TCR beta chains associated with cytomegalovirus. While some public TCRs were present in many individuals, most TCR sequences turned up only very rarely across donors. Several of the top co-occurrence clusters appeared to be linked to parvovirus B19, influenza, CMV and Epstein-Barr virus, according to a later analysis. Roughly uniform sequencing depth across donors was assumed in presence/absence analyses, although this assumption may not hold.

In total, roughly 670 healthy bone marrow donors made up the cohort. At the time of sampling, every cohort member was nominally healthy, though immune exposures that went unrecorded were likely present. The donor tested CMV seropositive, placing the donor among the 289 seropositive members of the cohort. Each donor provided a peripheral blood sample, and peripheral blood mononuclear cells were used for TCR beta sequencing. The Qiagen DNeasy Blood Extraction Kit was used to extract genomic DNA from the blood cell samples. The library relied on the immunoSEQ multiplex PCR assay. The multiplex PCR relied on a mix of 60 forward primers for TCR Vbeta segments and 13 reverse primers for TCR Jbeta segments. The CDR3 region of rearranged TCR beta genes was amplified from genomic DNA with a multiplex PCR assay. On the Illumina HiSeq System, the amplified TCR beta libraries were sequenced as 87-base-pair reads. Per the authors' processing: In a later analysis, tens of millions of unique TCR beta chains were counted across the 690 or so repertoires, and around 10 million of these chains were shared by at least two donors. A nearest-neighbor algorithm error-corrected the raw reads and collapsed the reads into unique sequences, merging closely related sequences to remove PCR and sequencing errors. V, D and J gene segments were assigned by aligning CDR3 sequences to IMGT reference sequences. For a sequence to be retained, a match of at least six nucleotides was required to both a V gene segment and a J gene segment. Rearrangements were called productive when the CDR3 lacked stop codons and stayed in frame with V and J; all others were non-productive. CDR3 was defined by IMGT convention, running from the second conserved V-encoded cysteine to the conserved J-encoded phenylalanine. Sequences without an unambiguous match to a single V gene segment were excluded from the earlier analysis of several hundred of the donors. In an earlier analysis of around 600 of the donors, V segments were called functional above 56.7% productive rearrangements and were called segregating when the between-donor standard deviation exceeded 5%. A statistical classification framework was built to diagnose cytomegalovirus status from the catalog of TCR beta chain sequences. V and J gene assignment, in a later analysis, came from comparing TCR nucleotide sequences with IMGT/GENE-DB human TR gene sequences. In a later analysis, CDR3 sequences and most-parsimonious VDJ recombination scenarios were assigned using the TCRdist pipeline. In a later analysis, each TCR beta chain was defined by its CDR3 amino acid sequence together with its V-gene family, and reads lacking a unique V-gene family were excluded. A later analysis removed roughly 590 highly shared, low-generation-probability nucleotide sequences to deal with suspected cross-contamination and a sequencing artifact. In a later analysis, a clonal expansion index was calculated for each public chain from normalized within-repertoire ranks of inferred template counts. In a later analysis, generation probabilities were computed with a VDJ recombination model fitted to out-of-frame rearrangements, and the resulting probabilities were checked against IGoR. A later analysis scored TCR-TCR, TCR-HLA and TCR-CMV co-occurrence with hypergeometric tests, applying a repertoire-size bias correction to TCR pairs. A later analysis estimated false discovery rates by permuting HLA or CMV assignments 20 times. In a later analysis, co-occurring TCRs were grouped using DBSCAN, and TCRdist sequence similarity was added for clustering within HLA-allele-positive subsets. Repertoires with fewer than 30,000 or more than 120,000 public chains were left out of co-occurrence clustering, as were about 5 repertoires with anomalous nucleotide sharing. Drawn from immuneACCESS, this table holds only the in-frame rearrangements with V and J called that TCRdb kept. Clones are partly lost; checked studies trace under half to an unresolved V gene and leave the rest unexplained. The V and J calls and the clone size are those of that table, but D and trimming were determined from the DNA. The sample has under 85,000 clones on record, 65% to 70% of them singletons. The top ten clonotypes cover less than 20% of the sample.

Details on this clone: The antigen it recognizes is unknown. Per-nucleotide qualities are absent, and no much larger clonotype sits a single base away.

This sequence was found in a man in his forties in good health and CMV-seropositive. The sample comprised PBMCs.

For the CDR3, the sequence is CASSVGGVRQYF. The DNA sequence is as follows: TGTGCCAGCAGCGTCGGGGGTGTAAGGCAGTACTTC. The chain uses TRBV11-2 and TRBJ2-7; tentative D gene TRBD2, with 6 bases matching. Based on the germline V gene, the CDR1 and CDR2 sequences are SGHAT and FQNNGV. The CDR3 starts with the cysteine, ends with the phenylalanine, and has 12 residues. The DNA shown is the 36-base CDR3, in frame from base 1. Trimming removed 5 bases from V and 9 bases from J, leaving 14 bases between the germline ends. The variable domain in full, with residues beyond the CDR3 obtained from the reference TRBV11-2 and TRBJ2-7 genes, is EAGVAQSPRYKIIEKRQSVAFWCNPISGHATLYWYQQILGQGPKLLIQFQNNGVVDDSQLPKDRFSAERLKGVDSTLKIQPAKLEDSAVYLCASSVGGVRQYFGPGTRLTVT.